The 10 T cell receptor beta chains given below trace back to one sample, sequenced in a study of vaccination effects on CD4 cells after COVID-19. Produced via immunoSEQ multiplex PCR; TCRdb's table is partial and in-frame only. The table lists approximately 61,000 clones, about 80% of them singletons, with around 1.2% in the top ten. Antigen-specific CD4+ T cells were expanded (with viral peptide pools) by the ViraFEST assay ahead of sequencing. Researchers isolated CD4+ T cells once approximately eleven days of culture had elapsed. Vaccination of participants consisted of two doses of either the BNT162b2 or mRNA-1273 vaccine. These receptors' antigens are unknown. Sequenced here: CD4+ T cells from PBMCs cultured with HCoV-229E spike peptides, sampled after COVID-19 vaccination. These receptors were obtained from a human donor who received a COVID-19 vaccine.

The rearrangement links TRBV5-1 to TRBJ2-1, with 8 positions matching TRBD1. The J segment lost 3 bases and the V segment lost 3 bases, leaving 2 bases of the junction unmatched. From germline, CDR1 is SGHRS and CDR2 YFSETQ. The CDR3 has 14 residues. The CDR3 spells CASSSTGGYNEQFF. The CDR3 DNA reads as TGCGCCAGCAGCTCTACAGGGGGCTACAATGAGCAGTTCTTC.

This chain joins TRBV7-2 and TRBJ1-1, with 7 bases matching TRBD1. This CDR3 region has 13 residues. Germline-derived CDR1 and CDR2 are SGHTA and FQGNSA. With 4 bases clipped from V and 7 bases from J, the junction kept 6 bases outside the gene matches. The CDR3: CASSSRDSSEAFF. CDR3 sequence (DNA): TGTGCCAGCAGCTCCCGGGACAGCAGTGAAGCTTTCTTT.

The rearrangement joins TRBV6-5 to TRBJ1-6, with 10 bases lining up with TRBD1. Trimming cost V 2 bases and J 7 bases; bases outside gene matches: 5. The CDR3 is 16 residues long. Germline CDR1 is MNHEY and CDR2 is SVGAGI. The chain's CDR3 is CASSYLGQGSNSPLHF. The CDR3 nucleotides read TGTGCCAGCAGTTACCTGGGACAGGGGAGCAATTCACCCCTCCACTTT.

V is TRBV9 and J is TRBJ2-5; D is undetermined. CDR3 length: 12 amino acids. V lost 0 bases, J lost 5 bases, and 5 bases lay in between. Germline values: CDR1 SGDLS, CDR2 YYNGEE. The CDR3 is CASSVAWETQYF. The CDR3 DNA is TGTGCCAGCAGCGTAGCTTGGGAGACCCAGTACTTC.

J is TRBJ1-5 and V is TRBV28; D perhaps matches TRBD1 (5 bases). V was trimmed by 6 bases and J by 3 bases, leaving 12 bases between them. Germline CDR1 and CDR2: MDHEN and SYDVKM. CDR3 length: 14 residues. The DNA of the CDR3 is TGTGCCAGCAGCTCAGACAGACCCAATCAGCCCCAGCATTTT. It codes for CASSSDRPNQPQHF.

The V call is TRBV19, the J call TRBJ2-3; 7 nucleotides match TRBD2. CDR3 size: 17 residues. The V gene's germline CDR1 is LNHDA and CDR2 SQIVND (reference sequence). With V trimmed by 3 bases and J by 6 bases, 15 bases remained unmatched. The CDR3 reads CASSMSPGEAGRDTQYF. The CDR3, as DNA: TGTGCCAGTAGTATGTCCCCTGGGGAAGCGGGGAGGGATACGCAGTATTTT.

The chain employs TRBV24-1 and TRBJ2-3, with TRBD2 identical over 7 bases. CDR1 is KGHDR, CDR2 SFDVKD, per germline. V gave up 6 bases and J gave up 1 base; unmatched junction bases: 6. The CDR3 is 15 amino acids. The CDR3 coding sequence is TGTGCCACCAGTTCGCGGGGGACTGGCACAGATACGCAGTATTTT. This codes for CATSSRGTGTDTQYF.

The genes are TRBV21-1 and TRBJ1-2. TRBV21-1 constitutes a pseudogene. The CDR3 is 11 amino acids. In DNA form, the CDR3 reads TGTGCCAGCAGGCCGGGGGGCGGCTACACCTTC. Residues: CASRPGGGYTF.

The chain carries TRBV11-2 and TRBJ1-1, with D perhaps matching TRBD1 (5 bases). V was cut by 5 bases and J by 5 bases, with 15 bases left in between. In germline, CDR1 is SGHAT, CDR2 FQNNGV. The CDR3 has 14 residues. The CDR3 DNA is TGTGCCAGCAGCGGAGCTGGGGGATTGACTGAAGCTTTCTTT. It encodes CASSGAGGLTEAFF. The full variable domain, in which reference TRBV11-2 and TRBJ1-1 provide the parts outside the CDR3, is EAGVAQSPRYKIIEKRQSVAFWCNPISGHATLYWYQQILGQGPKLLIQFQNNGVVDDSQLPKDRFSAERLKGVDSTLKIQPAKLEDSAVYLCASSGAGGLTEAFFGQGTRLTVV.

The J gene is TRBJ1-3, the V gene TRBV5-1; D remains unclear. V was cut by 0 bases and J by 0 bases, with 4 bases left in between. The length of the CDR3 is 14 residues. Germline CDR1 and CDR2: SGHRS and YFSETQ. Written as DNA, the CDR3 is TGCGCCAGCAGCTTGGCCAGCTCTGGAAACACCATATATTTT. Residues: CASSLASSGNTIYF.